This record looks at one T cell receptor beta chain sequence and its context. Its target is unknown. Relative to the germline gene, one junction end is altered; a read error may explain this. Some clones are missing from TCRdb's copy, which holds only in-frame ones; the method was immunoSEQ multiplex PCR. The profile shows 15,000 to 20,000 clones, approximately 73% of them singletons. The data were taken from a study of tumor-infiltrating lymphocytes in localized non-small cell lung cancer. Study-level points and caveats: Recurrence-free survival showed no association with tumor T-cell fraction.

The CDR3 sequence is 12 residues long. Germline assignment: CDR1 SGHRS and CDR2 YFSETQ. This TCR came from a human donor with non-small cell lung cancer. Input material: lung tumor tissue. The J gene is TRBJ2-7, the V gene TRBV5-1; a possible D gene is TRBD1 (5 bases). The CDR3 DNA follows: TGCGCCAGCAGCTTGGAGGGGCGGTTTCTCGACTTC. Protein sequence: CASSLEGRFLDF.